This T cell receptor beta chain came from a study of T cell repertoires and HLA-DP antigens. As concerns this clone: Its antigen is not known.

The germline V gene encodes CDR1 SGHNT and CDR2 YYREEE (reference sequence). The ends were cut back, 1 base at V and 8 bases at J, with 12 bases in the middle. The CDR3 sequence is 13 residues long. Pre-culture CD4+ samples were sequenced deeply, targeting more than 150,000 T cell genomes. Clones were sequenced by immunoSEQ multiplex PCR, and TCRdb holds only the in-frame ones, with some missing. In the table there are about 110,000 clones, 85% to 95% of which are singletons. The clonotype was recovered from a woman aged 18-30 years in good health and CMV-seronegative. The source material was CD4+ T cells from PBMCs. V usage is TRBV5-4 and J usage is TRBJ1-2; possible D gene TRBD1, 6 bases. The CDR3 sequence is CASSLYGGGGYTF. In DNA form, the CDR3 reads TGTGCCAGCAGCTTGTATGGGGGCGGGGGCTACACCTTC.